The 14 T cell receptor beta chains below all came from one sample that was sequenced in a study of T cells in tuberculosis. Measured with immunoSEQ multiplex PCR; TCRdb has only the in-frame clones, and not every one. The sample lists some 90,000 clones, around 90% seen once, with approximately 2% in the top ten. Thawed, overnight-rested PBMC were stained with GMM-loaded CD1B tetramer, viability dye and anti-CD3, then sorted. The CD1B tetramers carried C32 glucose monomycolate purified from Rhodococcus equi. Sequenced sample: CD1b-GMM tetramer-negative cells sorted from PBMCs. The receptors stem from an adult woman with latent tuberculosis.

The CDR3 bases are TGTGCCAGCAGTGGCCCGACTAGCGGGGGGTGGGGCACAGATACGCAGTATTTT. This translates into CASSGPTSGGWGTDTQYF. The chain uses TRBV6-1 and TRBJ2-3; TRBD2 aligns across 13 bases. Per germline, CDR1 MNHNS and CDR2 SASEGT. CDR3 size: 18 residues. V lost 4 bases and J lost 1; bases outside the gene matches: 8.

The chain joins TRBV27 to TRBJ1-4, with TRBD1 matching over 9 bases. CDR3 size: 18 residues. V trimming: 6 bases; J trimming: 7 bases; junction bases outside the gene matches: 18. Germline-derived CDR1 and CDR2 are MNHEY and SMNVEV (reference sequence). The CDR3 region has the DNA TGTGCCAGCAGCACCCTCGGGACAGGGATAAGAAGGAGTGAAAAACTGTTTTTT. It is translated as CASSTLGTGIRRSEKLFF.

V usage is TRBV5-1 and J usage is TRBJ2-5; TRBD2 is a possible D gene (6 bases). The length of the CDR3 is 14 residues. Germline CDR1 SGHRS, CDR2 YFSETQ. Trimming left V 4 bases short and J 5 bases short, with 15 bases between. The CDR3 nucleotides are TGCGCCAGCAGCGGCCGACACGGAGGGGAGACCCAGTACTTC. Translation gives CASSGRHGGETQYF.

In DNA form, the CDR3 reads TGTGCCAGCAGCTTGACGGGAGGCACATATGGCTACACCTTC. Protein product: CASSLTGGTYGYTF. The J gene is TRBJ1-2, the V gene TRBV5-4; the D is unclear. Per the germline V gene, CDR1 is SGHNT and CDR2 is YYREEE (reference sequence). V lost 1 base and J lost 5, with 12 bases in between. CDR3 length equals 14 residues.

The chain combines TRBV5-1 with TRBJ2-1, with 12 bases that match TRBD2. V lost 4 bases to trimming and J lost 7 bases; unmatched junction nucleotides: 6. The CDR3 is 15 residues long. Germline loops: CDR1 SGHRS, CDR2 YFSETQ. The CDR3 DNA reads TGCGCCAGCAGCCCTACTAGCGGGGGGAGGAATGAGCAGTTCTTC. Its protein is CASSPTSGGRNEQFF.

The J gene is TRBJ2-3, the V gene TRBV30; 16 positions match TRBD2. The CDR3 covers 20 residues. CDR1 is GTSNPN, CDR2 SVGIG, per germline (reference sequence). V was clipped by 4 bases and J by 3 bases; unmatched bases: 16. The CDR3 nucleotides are TGTGCCTGGACCCCCGGGACTAGCGGGGGGGCCAAGAGGTTGACAGATACGCAGTATTTT. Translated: CAWTPGTSGGAKRLTDTQYF.

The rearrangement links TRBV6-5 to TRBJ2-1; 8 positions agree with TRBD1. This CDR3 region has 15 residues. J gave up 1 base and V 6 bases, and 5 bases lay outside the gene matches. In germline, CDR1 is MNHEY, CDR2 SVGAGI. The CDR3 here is CASSYGDRSYNEQFF. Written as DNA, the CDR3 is TGTGCCAGCAGCTACGGGGACAGGTCCTACAATGAGCAGTTCTTC.

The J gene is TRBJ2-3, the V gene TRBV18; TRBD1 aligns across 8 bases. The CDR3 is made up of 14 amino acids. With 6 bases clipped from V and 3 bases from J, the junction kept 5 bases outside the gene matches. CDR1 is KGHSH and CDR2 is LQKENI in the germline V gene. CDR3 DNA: TGTGCCAGCTCCCAAAGGACAGGGACAGATACGCAGTATTTT. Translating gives CASSQRTGTDTQYF.

The CDR3 protein is CASSSKMGTGANYGYTF. Written as DNA, the CDR3 is TGCGCCAGCAGCTCCAAGATGGGGACAGGGGCTAACTATGGCTACACCTTC. The V gene is TRBV5-1, the J gene TRBJ1-2; 10 bases agree with TRBD1. Germline loops: CDR1 SGHRS, CDR2 YFSETQ. CDR3 size: 17 residues. J gave up 0 bases and V 3 bases, and 8 bases lay outside the gene matches.

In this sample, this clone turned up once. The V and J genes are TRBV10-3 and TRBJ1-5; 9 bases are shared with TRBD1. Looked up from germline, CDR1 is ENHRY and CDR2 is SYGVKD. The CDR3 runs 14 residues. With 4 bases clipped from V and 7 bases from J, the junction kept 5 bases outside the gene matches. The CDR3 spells CAISAGTGYQPQHF. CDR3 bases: TGTGCCATCAGTGCCGGGACAGGGTACCAGCCCCAGCATTTT.

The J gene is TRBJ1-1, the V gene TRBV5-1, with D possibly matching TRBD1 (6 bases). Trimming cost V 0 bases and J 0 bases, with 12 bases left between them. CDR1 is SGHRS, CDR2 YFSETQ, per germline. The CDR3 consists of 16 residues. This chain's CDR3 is CASSLGQVLMNTEAFF. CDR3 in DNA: TGCGCCAGCAGCTTGGGACAGGTGCTCATGAACACTGAAGCTTTCTTT.

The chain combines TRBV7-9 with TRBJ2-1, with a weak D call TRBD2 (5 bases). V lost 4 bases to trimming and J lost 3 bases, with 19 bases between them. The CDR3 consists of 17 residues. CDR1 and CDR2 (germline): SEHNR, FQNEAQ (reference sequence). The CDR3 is CASSSDRTGARYNEQFF. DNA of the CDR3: TGTGCCAGCAGCTCGGACCGGACTGGAGCTCGCTACAATGAGCAGTTCTTC.

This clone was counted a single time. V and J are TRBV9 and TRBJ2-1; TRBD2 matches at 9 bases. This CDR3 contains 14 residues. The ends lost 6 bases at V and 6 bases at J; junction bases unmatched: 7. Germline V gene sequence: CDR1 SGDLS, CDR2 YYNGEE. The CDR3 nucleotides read TGTGCCAGCACCGGGGCGGGGGGGCCCAATGAGCAGTTCTTC. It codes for CASTGAGGPNEQFF.

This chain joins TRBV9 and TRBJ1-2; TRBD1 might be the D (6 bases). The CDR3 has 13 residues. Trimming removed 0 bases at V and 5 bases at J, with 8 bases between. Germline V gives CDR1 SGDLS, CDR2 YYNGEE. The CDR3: CASSVADRYGYTF. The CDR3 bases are TGTGCCAGCAGCGTAGCGGACAGATATGGCTACACCTTC.